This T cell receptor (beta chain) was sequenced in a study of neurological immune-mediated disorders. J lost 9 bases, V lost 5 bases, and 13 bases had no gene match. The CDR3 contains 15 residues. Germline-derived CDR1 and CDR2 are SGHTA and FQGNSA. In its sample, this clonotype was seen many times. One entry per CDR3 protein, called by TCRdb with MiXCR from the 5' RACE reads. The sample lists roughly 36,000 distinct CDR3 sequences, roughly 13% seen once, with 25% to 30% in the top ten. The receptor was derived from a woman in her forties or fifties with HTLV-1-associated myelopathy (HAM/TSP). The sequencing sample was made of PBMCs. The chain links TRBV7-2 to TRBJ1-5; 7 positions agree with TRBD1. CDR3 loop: CASSLSRGTKSPQHF. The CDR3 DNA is TGTGCCAGCAGCCTATCCAGGGGGACGAAGTCGCCCCAGCATTTT.